The 8 T cell receptor beta chains given below trace back to one sample, sequenced in a study of Ad26.COV2.S vaccination and SARS-CoV-2 variants. Treatment indicated: 15 to 20 received Ad26.COV2.S at low or high dose, single or two shots; 5 received placebo; per-sample allocation not given. Repertoires come from day 63 after the first vaccine or placebo injection. Repertoires were generated with immunoSEQ multiplex PCR, while TCRdb's copy carries only in-frame clones and drops some. Among 410,000 or so clones listed, 90% were seen once. The source material was peripheral blood, sampled in a trial of Ad26.COV2.S vaccine versus placebo. The origin of the receptors is a person between 18 and 65 years old who received the Ad26.COV2.S COVID-19 vaccine or a placebo.

The chain employs TRBV10-1 and TRBJ2-5, with TRBD1 identical over 9 bases. Trimming removed 3 bases from V and 0 bases from J; junction bases left unmatched: 2. Germline V CDR1 and CDR2: WNHNN, SYGVQD (reference sequence). The CDR3 consists of 15 residues. CDR3 in amino acids: CASSEDRGNQETQYF. CDR3 DNA sequence: TGCGCCAGCAGTGAAGACAGGGGGAACCAAGAGACCCAGTACTTC.

V and J are TRBV23-1 and TRBJ2-6, with D hard to call. TRBV23-1 is reported as an ORF; its role is uncertain. There are 20 residues in the CDR3. Trimming left V 2 bases short and J 0 bases short, with 20 bases between. The CDR3 DNA is TGCGCCAGCAGTCAAACCGGATGGACGGGTGAATGCTCTGGGGCCAACGTCCTGACTTTC. It translates to CASSQTGWTGECSGANVLTF.

The chain's CDR3 is CAYYTDSYEQYF. The CDR3 DNA reads TGTGCCTATTACACGGACTCCTACGAGCAGTACTTC. The rearrangement joins TRBV30 to TRBJ2-7; the D is unclear. The CDR3 has 12 amino acids. CDR1 is GTSNPN and CDR2 is SVGIG in the germline V gene (reference sequence). Trimming pared 7 bases from V and 0 bases from J, leaving 10 bases between. Full variable domain (rest looked up from reference TRBV30 and TRBJ2-7): SQTIHQWPATLVQPVGSPLSLECTVEGTSNPNLYWYRQAAGRGLQLLFYSVGIGQISSEVPQNLSASRPQDRQFILSSKKLLLSDSGFYLCAYYTDSYEQYFGPGTRLTVT.

The chain carries TRBV14 and TRBJ2-1; 8 bases align to TRBD2. Germline loops: CDR1 SGHDN, CDR2 FVKESK. The V and J ends lost 2 bases and 5 bases, in that order; junction bases with no gene match: 14. CDR3 length: 18 amino acids. CDR3 coding DNA: TGTGCCAGCAGCCAAATAATGGGAGGGGTAGCGGGGAACAATGAGCAGTTCTTC. Translating gives CASSQIMGGVAGNNEQFF.

The chain uses TRBV28 and TRBJ2-2; 10 nucleotides agree with TRBD2. The CDR3 length is 18 residues. Trimming took 6 bases from V and 0 from J; bases not matched to a gene: 10. Looked up from germline, CDR1 is MDHEN and CDR2 is SYDVKM. DNA for the CDR3: TGTGCCAGCAGCCCCCCGTTAGCGGGAGGACCGAACACCGGGGAGCTGTTTTTT. This encodes CASSPPLAGGPNTGELFF.

This chain joins TRBV7-9 and TRBJ1-3; D remains unclear. The length of the CDR3 is 16 residues. Germline CDR1 reads SEHNR; CDR2 reads FQNEAQ (reference sequence). Trimming pared 4 bases from V and 2 bases from J, leaving 15 bases between. CDR3: CASSSHDGATGNTIYF. The CDR3 coding sequence is TGTGCCAGCAGCTCCCACGACGGCGCCACTGGAAACACCATATATTTT.

The chain recombines TRBV6-5 with TRBJ2-5, with 10 bases fitting TRBD1. The germline gives CDR1 MNHEY, CDR2 SVGAGI. Trimming at V came to 6 bases and at J to 1 base, leaving 5 bases not matched to a gene. The CDR3 totals 15 residues. CDR3 DNA: TGTGCCAGCAGGCGACAGGGGGCAAGCCAAGAGACCCAGTACTTC. Its translation is CASRRQGASQETQYF.

This chain links TRBV19 with TRBJ2-1, with 8 positions matching TRBD2. The ends lost 5 bases at V and 0 bases at J; junction bases unmatched: 12. The CDR3 spans 18 residues. Germline CDR1 LNHDA, CDR2 SQIVND (reference sequence). For the CDR3, the DNA is TGTGCCAGTAGTCCTCTAGGTAGCGGGGTTAGCTCCTACAATGAGCAGTTCTTC. Its protein product is CASSPLGSGVSSYNEQFF. The full variable domain, its missing parts supplied by reference TRBV19 and TRBJ2-1, is DGGITQSPKYLFRKEGQNVTLSCEQNLNHDAMYWYRQDPGQGLRLIYYSQIVNDFQKGDIAEGYSVSREKKESFPLTVTSAQKNPTAFYLCASSPLGSGVSSYNEQFFGPGTRLTVL.